The present entry profiles one T cell receptor (beta chain) with its context. Its antigen remains undetermined. No quality values exist for individual bases; no much larger clone is one base distant. This record belongs to a study of blood T cell repertoires in COVID-19 (dated by TCRdb to the early 2020s). About the investigation overall: Samples covering the acute and convalescent phases of COVID-19 were provided by collaborators in the United States, Italy and Spain. Sample metadata almost always included a de-identified subject ID, COVID-19 status, age in years and sex. The repertoires were made available in a free public database intended to serve as a resource for research on the immune response to SARS-CoV-2. The dataset comprised deeply sampled blood TCRbeta repertoires from subjects exposed to, actively infected with, or recovered from COVID-19. The material from the prospective study consisted of cDNA or gDNA derived from T cells, B-cell-depleted T cells, or PBMCs. Samples came from the ongoing ImmuneRACE study (first 160 participants) plus 1,254 subjects from 6 global collaborators. HLA class I and class II types, where available, came from metadata supplied by the sample provider rather than from assay-based typing.

V ends up 1 base short and J 7 bases short, with an unmatched junction base count of 7. CDR3 length: 15 amino acids, cysteine to phenylalanine. Only the CDR3 DNA is retained, 45 bases long and in frame from the first base. Taken from the germline V gene, the CDR1 and CDR2 loops are MNHNS and SASEGT. TCRbeta CDR3 regions were amplified from genomic DNA using the immunoSEQ Assay, a bias-controlled multiplex PCR. The published analysis was carried out like this. The number of nucleated cells in each sample was estimated by amplification of reference gene primers within the assay. To quantify the absolute abundance of each unique TCRbeta CDR3 rearrangement, sequence reads were collapsed and filtered. For each sample, productive Simpson clonality was calculated as the square root of Simpson's diversity index over productive rearrangements. Sourced from immuneACCESS, this table was stored by TCRdb with only in-frame sequences that have V and J called. A share of the clones is absent; for the studies checked, an unresolved V gene accounts for under half, and the remainder has no known explanation. V, J and clone size are taken as reported in that table, and D and trimming were inferred from the DNA itself. The sample table records 100,000 to 120,000 clones; 81% of these occur just once. The ten top clones hold around 1.5% of the sample.

The collaborating institutions used their own protocols to collect whole blood in K2EDTA tubes. For TCRbeta analysis, collaborator samples were shipped as frozen whole blood, as isolated PBMCs, or as DNA extracted from either sample type. On the study overall, not on this receptor specifically: How much clinical and demographic metadata was included differed by source and by participant, and the metadata was provided uncurated.

The chain couples TRBV6-1 to TRBJ1-2, and TRBD1 matches 9 of the central bases. The receptor was isolated from a man aged 50 to 59 with acute or convalescent COVID-19. Sequenced sample: peripheral blood. The DNA reads as follows: TGTGCCAGCAGTGAAGGGGACAGGGCTTTACGTGGCTACACCTTC. Translated, it reads CASSEGDRALRGYTF.